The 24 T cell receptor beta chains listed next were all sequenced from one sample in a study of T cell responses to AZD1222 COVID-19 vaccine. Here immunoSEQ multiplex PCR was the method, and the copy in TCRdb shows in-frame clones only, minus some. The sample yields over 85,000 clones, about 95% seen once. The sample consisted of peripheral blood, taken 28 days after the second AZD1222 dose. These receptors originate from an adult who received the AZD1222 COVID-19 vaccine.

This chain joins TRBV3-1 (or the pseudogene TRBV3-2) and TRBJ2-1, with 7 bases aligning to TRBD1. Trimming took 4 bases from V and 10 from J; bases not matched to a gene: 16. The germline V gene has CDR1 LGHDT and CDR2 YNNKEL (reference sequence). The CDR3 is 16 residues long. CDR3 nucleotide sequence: TGTGCCAGCAGCCGGTCAAACGACAGGGTCAGTGGAGAGCAGTTCTTC. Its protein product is CASSRSNDRVSGEQFF.

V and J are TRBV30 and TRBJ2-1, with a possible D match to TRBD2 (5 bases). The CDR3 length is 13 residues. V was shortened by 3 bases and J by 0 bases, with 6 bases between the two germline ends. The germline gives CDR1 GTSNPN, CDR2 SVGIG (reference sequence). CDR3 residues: CAWSGVSYNEQFF. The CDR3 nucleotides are TGTGCCTGGAGCGGGGTCTCCTACAATGAGCAGTTCTTC.

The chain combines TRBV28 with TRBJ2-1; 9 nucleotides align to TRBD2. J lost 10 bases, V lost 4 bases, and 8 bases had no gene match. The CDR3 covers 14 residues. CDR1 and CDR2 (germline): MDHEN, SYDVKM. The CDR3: CASSSPSGVGEQFF. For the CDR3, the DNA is TGTGCCAGCAGTTCCCCTAGCGGGGTTGGAGAGCAGTTCTTC.

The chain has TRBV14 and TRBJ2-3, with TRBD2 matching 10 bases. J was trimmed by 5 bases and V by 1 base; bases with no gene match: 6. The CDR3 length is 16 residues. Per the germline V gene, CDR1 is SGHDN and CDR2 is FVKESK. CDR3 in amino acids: CASSQGERGGRDTQYF. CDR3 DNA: TGTGCCAGCAGCCAAGGCGAGCGGGGGGGCCGAGATACGCAGTATTTT.

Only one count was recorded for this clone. DNA of the CDR3: TGTGCCAGCAGCCAAGTGGGACAGGGGGCTGTCTATAATTCACCCCTCCACTTT. This sequence encodes CASSQVGQGAVYNSPLHF. The V call is TRBV4-2, the J call TRBJ1-6; 12 bases agree with TRBD1. CDR1 and CDR2 from the germline V gene are LGHNA and YNFKEQ. The CDR3 covers 18 residues. The trim removed 1 base at V and 3 bases at J, leaving 4 bases unmatched.

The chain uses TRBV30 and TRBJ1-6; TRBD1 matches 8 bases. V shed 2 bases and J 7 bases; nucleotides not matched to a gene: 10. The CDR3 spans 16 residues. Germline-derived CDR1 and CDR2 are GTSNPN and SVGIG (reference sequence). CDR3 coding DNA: TGTGCCTGGAGTACCCGACAGGGGATCCCAAATTCACCCCTCCACTTT. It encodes CAWSTRQGIPNSPLHF.

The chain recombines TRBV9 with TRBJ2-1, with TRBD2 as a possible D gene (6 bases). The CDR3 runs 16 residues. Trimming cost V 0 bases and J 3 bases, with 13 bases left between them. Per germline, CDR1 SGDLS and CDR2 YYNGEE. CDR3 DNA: TGTGCCAGCAGCGTAGCGGTGGGAGGCTACTACAATGAGCAGTTCTTC. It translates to CASSVAVGGYYNEQFF. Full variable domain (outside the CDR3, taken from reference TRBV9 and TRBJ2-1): DSGVTQTPKHLITATGQRVTLRCSPRSGDLSVYWYQQSLDQGLQFLIQYYNGEERAKGNILERFSAQQFPDLHSELNLSSLELGDSALYFCASSVAVGGYYNEQFFGPGTRLTVL.

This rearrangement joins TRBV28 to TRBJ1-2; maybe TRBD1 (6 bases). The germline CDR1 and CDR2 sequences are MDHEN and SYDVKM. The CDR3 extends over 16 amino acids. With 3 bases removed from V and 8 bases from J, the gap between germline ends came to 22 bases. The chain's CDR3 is CASSFPQRGGSRGYTF. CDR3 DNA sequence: TGTGCCAGCAGTTTCCCCCAGCGGGGGGGCTCGAGGGGCTACACCTTC.

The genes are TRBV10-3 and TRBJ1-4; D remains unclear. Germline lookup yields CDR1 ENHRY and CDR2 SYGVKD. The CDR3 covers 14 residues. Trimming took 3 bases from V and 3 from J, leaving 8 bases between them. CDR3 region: CAISDGSPNEKLFF. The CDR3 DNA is TGTGCCATCAGTGACGGGAGTCCTAATGAAAAACTGTTTTTT.

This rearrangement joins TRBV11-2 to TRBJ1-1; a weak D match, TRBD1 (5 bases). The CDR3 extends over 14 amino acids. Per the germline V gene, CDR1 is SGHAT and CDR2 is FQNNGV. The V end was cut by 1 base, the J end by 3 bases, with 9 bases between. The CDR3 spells CASSLAGIDTEAFF. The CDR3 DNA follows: TGTGCCAGCAGCTTAGCAGGGATCGACACTGAAGCTTTCTTT.

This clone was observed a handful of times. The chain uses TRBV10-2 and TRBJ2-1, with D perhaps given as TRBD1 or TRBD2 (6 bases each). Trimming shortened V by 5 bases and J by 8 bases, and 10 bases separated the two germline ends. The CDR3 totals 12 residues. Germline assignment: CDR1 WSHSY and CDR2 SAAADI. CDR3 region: CASSRGAHEQFF. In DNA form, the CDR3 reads TGCGCCAGCAGTAGGGGGGCCCATGAGCAGTTCTTC.

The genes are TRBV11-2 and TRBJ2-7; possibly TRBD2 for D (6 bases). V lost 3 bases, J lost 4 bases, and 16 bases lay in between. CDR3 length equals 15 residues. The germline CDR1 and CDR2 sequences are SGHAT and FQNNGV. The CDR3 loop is CASSFLAAETYEQYF. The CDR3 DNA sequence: TGTGCCAGCAGCTTTTTAGCGGCAGAAACATACGAGCAGTACTTC.

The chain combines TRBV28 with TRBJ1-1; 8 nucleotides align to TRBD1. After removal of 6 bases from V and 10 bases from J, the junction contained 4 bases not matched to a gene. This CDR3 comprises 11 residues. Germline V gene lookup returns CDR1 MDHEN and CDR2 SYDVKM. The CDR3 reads CASSLDRGAFF. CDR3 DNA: TGTGCCAGCAGCTTAGACAGGGGAGCTTTCTTT. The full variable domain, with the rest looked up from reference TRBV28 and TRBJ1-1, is DVKVTQSSRYLVKRTGEKVFLECVQDMDHENMFWYRQDPGLGLRLIYFSYDVKMKEKGDIPEGYSVSREKKERFSLILESASTNQTSMYLCASSLDRGAFFGQGTRLTVV.

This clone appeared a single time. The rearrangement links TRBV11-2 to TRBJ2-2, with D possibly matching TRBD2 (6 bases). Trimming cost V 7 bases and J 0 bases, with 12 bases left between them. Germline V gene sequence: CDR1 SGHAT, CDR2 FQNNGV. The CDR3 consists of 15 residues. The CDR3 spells CASNKRVTNTGELFF. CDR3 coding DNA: TGTGCCAGCAACAAGCGGGTAACGAACACCGGGGAGCTGTTTTTT. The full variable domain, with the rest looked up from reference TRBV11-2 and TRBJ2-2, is EAGVAQSPRYKIIEKRQSVAFWCNPISGHATLYWYQQILGQGPKLLIQFQNNGVVDDSQLPKDRFSAERLKGVDSTLKIQPAKLEDSAVYLCASNKRVTNTGELFFGEGSRLTVL.

CDR3 in DNA: TGCGCCAGCAGCATGCTTGGGACTAGCGGGAAAGAGCAGTACTTC. Translated: CASSMLGTSGKEQYF. The rearrangement uses TRBV5-1 and TRBJ2-7; TRBD2 aligns across 13 bases. Looked up from germline, CDR1 is SGHRS and CDR2 is YFSETQ. The CDR3 covers 15 residues. V lost 4 bases and J lost 7; bases outside the gene matches: 8.

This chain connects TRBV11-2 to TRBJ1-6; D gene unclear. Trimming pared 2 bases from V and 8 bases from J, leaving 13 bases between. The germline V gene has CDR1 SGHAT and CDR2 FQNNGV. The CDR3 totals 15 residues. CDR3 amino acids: CASSLFLGRDSPLHF. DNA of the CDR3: TGTGCCAGCAGCTTATTCCTGGGTCGAGATTCACCCCTCCACTTT.

CDR3 sequence: CASSEREQGPNTEAFF. The CDR3 DNA reads TGTGCCAGCAGTGAGAGGGAGCAGGGACCGAACACTGAAGCTTTCTTT. The chain recombines TRBV6-1 with TRBJ1-1, with D possibly matching TRBD1 (5 bases). Trimming left V 3 bases short and J 1 base short, with 15 bases between. CDR3 length equals 16 residues. Per the germline V gene, CDR1 is MNHNS and CDR2 is SASEGT.

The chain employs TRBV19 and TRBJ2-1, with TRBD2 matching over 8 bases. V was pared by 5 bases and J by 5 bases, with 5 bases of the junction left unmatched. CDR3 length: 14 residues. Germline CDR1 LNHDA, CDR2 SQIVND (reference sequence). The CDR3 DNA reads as TGTGCCAGTAGTGTCGGGACTAGGAACAATGAGCAGTTCTTC. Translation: CASSVGTRNNEQFF.

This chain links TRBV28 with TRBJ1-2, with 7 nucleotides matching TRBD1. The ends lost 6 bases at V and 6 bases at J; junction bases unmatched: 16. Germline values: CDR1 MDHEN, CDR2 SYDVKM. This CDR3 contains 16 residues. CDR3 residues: CASSKVPGGVSNGYTF. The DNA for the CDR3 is TGTGCCAGCAGCAAGGTCCCAGGGGGAGTTTCGAATGGCTACACCTTC.

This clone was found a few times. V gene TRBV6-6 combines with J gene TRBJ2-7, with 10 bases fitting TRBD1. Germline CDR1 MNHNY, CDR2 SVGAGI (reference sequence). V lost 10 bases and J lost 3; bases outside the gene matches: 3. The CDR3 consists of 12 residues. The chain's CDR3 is CATGTGDYEQYF. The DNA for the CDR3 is TGTGCCACAGGGACAGGGGACTACGAGCAGTACTTC.

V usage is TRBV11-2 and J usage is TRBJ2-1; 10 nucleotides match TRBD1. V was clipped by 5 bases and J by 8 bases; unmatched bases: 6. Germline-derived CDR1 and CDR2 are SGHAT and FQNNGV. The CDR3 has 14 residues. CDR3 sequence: CASSPGQGTHEQFF. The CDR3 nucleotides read TGTGCCAGCAGCCCGGGACAGGGGACGCATGAGCAGTTCTTC.

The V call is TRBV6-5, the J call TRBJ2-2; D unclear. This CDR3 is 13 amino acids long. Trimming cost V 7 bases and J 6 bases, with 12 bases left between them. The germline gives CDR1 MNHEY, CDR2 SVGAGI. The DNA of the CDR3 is TGTGCCAGCACCTTCGAAGGGCCCGGGGAGCTGTTTTTT. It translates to CASTFEGPGELFF.

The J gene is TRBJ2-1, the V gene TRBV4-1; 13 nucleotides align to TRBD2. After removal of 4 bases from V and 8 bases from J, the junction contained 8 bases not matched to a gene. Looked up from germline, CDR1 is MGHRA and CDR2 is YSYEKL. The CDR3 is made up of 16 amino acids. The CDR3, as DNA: TGCGCCAGCAGCCGGCCACTAGCGGGGGGGCCAGATGAGCAGTTCTTC. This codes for CASSRPLAGGPDEQFF.

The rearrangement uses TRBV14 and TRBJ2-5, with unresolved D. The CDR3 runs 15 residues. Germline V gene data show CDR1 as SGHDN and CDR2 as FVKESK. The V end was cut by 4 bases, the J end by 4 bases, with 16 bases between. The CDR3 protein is CASSPSPEKGETQYF. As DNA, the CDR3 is TGTGCCAGCAGCCCCTCCCCGGAGAAGGGAGAGACCCAGTACTTC. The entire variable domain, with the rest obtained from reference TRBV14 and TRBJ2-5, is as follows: EAGVTQFPSHSVIEKGQTVTLRCDPISGHDNLYWYRRVMGKEIKFLLHFVKESKQDESGMPNNRFLAERTGGTYSTLKVQPAELEDSGVYFCASSPSPEKGETQYFGPGTRLLVL.